This T cell receptor (beta chain) was obtained from a study of blood T cell repertoires in COVID-19. Study-wide background: The United States, Italy and Spain provided the acute and convalescent COVID-19 samples. T cells, B-cell-depleted T cells, or PBMCs supplied cDNA or gDNA.

In the study's own analysis: Estimation of nucleated cell counts relied on the amplification of reference gene primers. Here immunoSEQ multiplex PCR was the method, and the copy in TCRdb shows in-frame clones only, minus some. V and J calls plus clone size are reproduced from that table; the DNA served to infer D and trimming. This table holds around 100,000 clones, 90% found once. The CDR3 covers 14 residues. The V gene end was trimmed by 3 bases and the J gene end by 4 bases; junction bases not matched to a gene: 3. Looked up from germline, CDR1 is SGHRS and CDR2 is YFSETQ. The rearrangement joins TRBV5-1 to TRBJ1-1, with TRBD1 identical over 10 bases. Sample: peripheral blood. The clonotype originates from a man in his forties or fifties with acute or convalescent COVID-19. The CDR3 bases are TGCGCCAGCAGCTACAGGGACAGGGGCACTGAAGCTTTCTTT. This codes for CASSYRDRGTEAFF.